One TCR beta chain is described in this entry. This CDR3 spans 15 amino acids. J gave up 7 bases and V 5 bases, and 11 bases lay outside the gene matches. Germline assignment: CDR1 SGHTA and CDR2 FQGNSA. This sample was included in a study of blood T cell repertoires in COVID-19. Original analysis: Reference gene primers were amplified, and this amplification served to estimate nucleated cell counts. The repertoire was sequenced with immunoSEQ multiplex PCR; TCRdb's copy has only in-frame clones and lacks some. From that table come the V and J calls and clone size; the DNA was used to work out D and trimming. The data show approximately 290,000 clones, 85% to 90% seen once.

Sequenced material: peripheral blood. The sequence came from a woman aged 30 to 39 with COVID-19, enrolled during active disease. This chain joins TRBV7-2 and TRBJ1-1; 9 bases are shared with TRBD1. The CDR3 DNA reads as TGTGCCAGCAGCCCAACTACAGGGGGCTTGGGTGAAGCTTTCTTT. Its protein product is CASSPTTGGLGEAFF.